This passage covers 6 T cell receptor beta chains from one sample sequenced in a study of blood T cell repertoires in COVID-19. Libraries were prepared by immunoSEQ multiplex PCR; TCRdb keeps only in-frame clonotypes and omits some of them. The sample holds 120,000 or so clones; 85% to 90% are singletons and the top ten take less than 4%. Source material: peripheral blood. These TCRs come from a woman aged 45-59 years with acute or convalescent COVID-19.

J is TRBJ1-3 and V is TRBV5-1; D unresolved. This CDR3 spans 15 amino acids. From germline, CDR1 is SGHRS and CDR2 YFSETQ. Trimming shortened V by 1 base and J by 0 bases, and 8 bases separated the two germline ends. The CDR3, as DNA: TGCGCCAGCAGCTTGAGCCAAATCTCTGGAAACACCATATATTTT. This encodes CASSLSQISGNTIYF.

The rearrangement links TRBV18 to TRBJ2-5; 10 bases map to TRBD1. J lost 0 bases, V lost 2 bases, and 0 bases had no gene match. The CDR3 is 15 amino acids. The germline CDR1 and CDR2 sequences are KGHSH and LQKENI. This CDR3 reads CASSPGQGDQETQYF. The DNA of the CDR3 is TGTGCCAGCTCACCAGGACAGGGGGACCAAGAGACCCAGTACTTC. Full variable domain (rest looked up from reference TRBV18 and TRBJ2-5): NAGVMQNPRHLVRRRGQEARLRCSPMKGHSHVYWYRQLPEEGLKFMVYLQKENIIDESGMPKERFSAEFPKEGPSILRIQQVVRGDSAAYFCASSPGQGDQETQYFGPGTRLLVL.

The genes are TRBV19 and TRBJ1-5; a possible D gene is TRBD1 (5 bases). V dropped 2 bases and J dropped 7 bases, with 12 bases sitting between them. The CDR3 spans 14 residues. Germline V gene data show CDR1 as LNHDA and CDR2 as SQIVND (reference sequence). CDR3 sequence: CASSIKGVRQPQHF. The CDR3 DNA reads as TGTGCCAGTAGTATAAAAGGGGTCAGGCAGCCCCAGCATTTT.

The table lists this clone with a count of one. The CDR3 DNA is TGTGCCAGCAGCCACGCGGGCTACAATGAGCAGTTCTTC. It encodes CASSHAGYNEQFF. V is TRBV4-2 and J is TRBJ2-1, with D possibly matching TRBD2 (5 bases). V shed 3 bases and J shed 3 bases, with 6 bases lying between them. CDR3 length equals 13 residues. Germline loops: CDR1 LGHNA, CDR2 YNFKEQ.

The chain employs TRBV3-1 (or the pseudogene TRBV3-2) and TRBJ2-3; maybe TRBD2 (6 bases). Germline assignment: CDR1 LGHDT and CDR2 YNNKEL (reference sequence). This CDR3 has 15 residues. The germline V and J ends were trimmed by 2 bases and 4 bases, with 13 bases remaining between them. The CDR3 reads CASSQLGSIADTQYF. For the CDR3, the DNA is TGTGCCAGCAGCCAACTCGGGAGTATAGCAGATACGCAGTATTTT.

The chain employs TRBV25-1 and TRBJ1-3; no clear D gene. CDR1 MGHDK and CDR2 SYGVNS come from the germline V gene. Trimming cost V 7 bases and J 0 bases, with 13 bases left between them. The CDR3 contains 15 residues. Here the CDR3 reads CASTSSVTSGNTIYF. The CDR3 DNA reads TGTGCCAGCACATCCAGTGTAACCTCTGGAAACACCATATATTTT.